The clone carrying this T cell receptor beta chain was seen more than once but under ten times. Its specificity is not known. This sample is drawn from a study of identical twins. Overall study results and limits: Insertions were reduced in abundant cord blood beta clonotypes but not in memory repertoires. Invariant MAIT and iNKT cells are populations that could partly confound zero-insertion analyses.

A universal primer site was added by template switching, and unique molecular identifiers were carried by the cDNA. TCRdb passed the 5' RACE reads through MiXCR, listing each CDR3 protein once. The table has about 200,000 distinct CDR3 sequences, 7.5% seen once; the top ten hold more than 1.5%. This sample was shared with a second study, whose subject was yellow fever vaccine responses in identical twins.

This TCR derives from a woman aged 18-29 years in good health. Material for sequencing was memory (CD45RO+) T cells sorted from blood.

The CDR3 DNA reads TGTGCCAGCAGCTTGTCATCCGGCGGGCCCAAACTAAACTACGAGCAGTACTTC. This codes for CASSLSSGGPKLNYEQYF. The chain joins TRBV5-4 to TRBJ2-7; D possibly corresponds to TRBD2 (5 bases). V gave up 1 base and J gave up 3 bases, with 23 bases separating them. CDR1 SGHNT and CDR2 YYREEE come from the germline V gene (reference sequence). CDR3 length: 18 residues. The variable domain in full, with the rest retrieved from reference TRBV5-4 and TRBJ2-7, is ETGVTQSPTHLIKTRGQQVTLRCSSQSGHNTVSWYQQALGQGPQFIFQYYREEENGRGNFPPRFSGLQFPNYSSELNVNALELDDSALYLCASSLSSGGPKLNYEQYFGPGTRLTVT.